These T cell receptor beta chains were read from a single sample in a study of PD-L1 blockade in urothelial cancer. Sequencing was performed with immunoSEQ multiplex PCR; in TCRdb, only in-frame clones are kept and a portion is missing. The sample contains tens of thousands of clones, approximately 77% of which appear only once. The sample here was PBMCs, taken around atezolizumab (anti-PD-L1) treatment. These receptors originate from a man aged 65 to 85 with urothelial cancer. Both conserved end residues are part of each CDR3. D genes are given only for firm matches. Clone size is given for some rows only: seen once, a few or many times, or a class if the clone is expanded.

V: TRBV19
J: TRBJ1-4
D: NA
size: NA
CDR3: CASSMMGRGEKLFF
DNA: TGTGCCAGTAGTATGATGGGGAGGGGAGAAAAACTGTTTTTT

V: TRBV11-2
J: TRBJ2-3
D: NA
size: NA
CDR3: CASSLDHGRGKTDTQYF
DNA: TGTGCCAGCAGCTTAGATCATGGTCGGGGTAAGACAGATACGCAGTATTTT

V: TRBV5-1
J: TRBJ1-2
D: NA
size: few
CDR3: CASSLGAGRQSSYGYTF
DNA: TGCGCCAGCAGCTTAGGGGCAGGACGTCAAAGTTCCTATGGCTACACCTTC

V: TRBV4-1
J: TRBJ1-2
D: NA
size: NA
CDR3: CASSRIGGLGYTF
DNA: TGCGCCAGCAGCCGGATCGGCGGCCTGGGCTACACCTTC

V: TRBV7-9
J: TRBJ2-1
D: TRBD1
size: once
CDR3: CASSSGQGINEQFF
DNA: TGTGCCAGCAGCTCGGGACAGGGTATCAATGAGCAGTTCTTC

V: TRBV7-6
J: TRBJ1-5
D: NA
size: NA
CDR3: CASSLLENNQPQHF
DNA: TGTGCCAGCAGCTTATTAGAGAACAATCAGCCCCAGCATTTT

V: TRBV7-9
J: TRBJ2-7
D: NA
size: once
CDR3: CASSLVYDSLSSYEQYF
DNA: TGTGCCAGCAGCTTAGTTTATGACTCTCTAAGCTCCTACGAGCAGTACTTC

V: TRBV4-2
J: TRBJ2-7
D: TRBD2
size: NA
CDR3: CASSQESREFDEQYF
DNA: TGTGCCAGCAGCCAAGAGTCGCGGGAGTTCGACGAGCAGTACTTC

V: TRBV28
J: TRBJ2-2
D: TRBD2
size: NA
CDR3: CASRTSGLDTGELFF
DNA: TGTGCCAGCAGAACGTCGGGACTAGACACCGGGGAGCTGTTTTTT

V: TRBV9
J: TRBJ2-7
D: TRBD1
size: NA
CDR3: CASSVGGTGANEQYF
DNA: TGTGCCAGCAGCGTAGGGGGGACAGGGGCCAACGAGCAGTACTTC

V: TRBV19
J: TRBJ2-7
D: NA
size: NA
CDR3: CASSSGGRTEQYF
DNA: TGTGCCAGTTCCTCCGGTGGGCGCACCGAGCAGTACTTC

V: TRBV7-5
J: TRBJ1-4
D: NA
size: NA
CDR3: CARSLGSGHLKGEKLFF
DNA: TGTGCCAGAAGCTTAGGATCGGGACATTTAAAGGGTGAAAAACTGTTTTTT

V: TRBV18
J: TRBJ1-1
D: TRBD1
size: NA
CDR3: CASSVLTGEYTEAFF
DNA: TGTGCCAGCTCGGTCTTGACAGGGGAATACACTGAAGCTTTCTTT

V: TRBV20-1
J: TRBJ1-2
D: NA
size: NA
CDR3: CSAGPGDGYTF
DNA: TGCAGTGCTGGCCCCGGGGATGGCTACACCTTC

V: TRBV5-4
J: TRBJ2-2
D: NA
size: NA
CDR3: CASSQAGPKNTGELFF
DNA: TGTGCCAGCAGCCAAGCGGGTCCAAAAAACACCGGGGAGCTGTTTTTT

V: TRBV5-1
J: TRBJ1-3
D: NA
size: once
CDR3: CASSLEAGHSGNTIYF
DNA: TGCGCCAGCAGCTTGGAGGCAGGCCACTCTGGAAACACCATATATTTT

V: TRBV19
J: TRBJ2-1
D: NA
size: NA
CDR3: CAVAGEFEQFF
DNA: TGTGCAGTCGCCGGGGAGTTTGAGCAGTTCTTC

V: TRBV7-3
J: TRBJ2-5
D: TRBD2
size: NA
CDR3: CASSRSGSPGETQYF
DNA: TGTGCCAGCAGCCGTAGCGGGAGTCCGGGAGAGACCCAGTACTTC

V: TRBV6-1
J: TRBJ2-1
D: NA
size: NA
CDR3: CASSEDGGAYNEQFF
DNA: TGTGCCAGCAGTGAAGACGGGGGAGCCTACAATGAGCAGTTCTTC

V: TRBV28
J: TRBJ1-2
D: NA
size: NA
CDR3: CASSSVDRGYTF
DNA: TGTGCCAGCAGTTCCGTCGATCGGGGCTACACCTTC

V: TRBV7-2
J: TRBJ2-5
D: NA
size: NA
CDR3: CASSLDRGSAGEETQYF
DNA: TGTGCCAGCAGCTTAGATAGAGGGAGTGCGGGTGAAGAGACCCAGTACTTC

V: TRBV4-3
J: TRBJ1-2
D: NA
size: NA
CDR3: CASSQALGQYGYTF
DNA: TGCGCCAGCAGCCAAGCCCTAGGACAGTATGGCTACACCTTC

V: TRBV11-2
J: TRBJ2-1
D: TRBD2
size: NA
CDR3: CASSLDGLDLNEQFF
DNA: TGTGCCAGCAGCTTAGATGGACTAGATCTCAATGAGCAGTTCTTC

V: TRBV4-3
J: TRBJ1-5
D: NA
size: NA
CDR3: CASSQQAYETPQHF
DNA: TGCGCCAGCAGCCAGCAGGCGTACGAGACGCCCCAGCATTTT

V: TRBV2
J: TRBJ1-4
D: NA
size: NA
CDR3: CASTPAVQGEKLFF
DNA: TGTGCCAGCACCCCCGCGGTCCAGGGTGAAAAACTGTTTTTT

V: TRBV4-3
J: TRBJ2-7
D: TRBD2
size: NA
CDR3: CASSSIAGEWYEQYF
DNA: TGCGCCAGCAGCTCGATAGCGGGAGAGTGGTACGAGCAGTACTTC

V: TRBV6-1
J: TRBJ2-1
D: NA
size: NA
CDR3: CASTGIDEQFF
DNA: TGTGCCAGTACAGGGATCGATGAGCAGTTCTTC

V: TRBV7-2
J: TRBJ2-5
D: NA
size: NA
CDR3: CASSLALEGERETQYF
DNA: TGTGCCAGCAGCTTAGCGCTGGAGGGAGAAAGAGAGACCCAGTACTTC

V: TRBV4-3
J: TRBJ2-1
D: TRBD2
size: NA
CDR3: CASSQEARLAGGEQFF
DNA: TGCGCCAGCAGCCAAGAAGCGCGACTAGCGGGAGGGGAGCAGTTCTTC

V: TRBV7-8
J: TRBJ1-4
D: NA
size: NA
CDR3: CASSLQGIEKLFF
DNA: TGTGCCAGCAGTCTCCAGGGTATTGAAAAACTGTTTTTT

V: TRBV4-3
J: TRBJ1-5
D: NA
size: medium-sized
CDR3: CASSLSQHQTQHF
DNA: TGCGCCAGCAGCCTATCACAACATCAGACCCAGCATTTT

V: TRBV7-9
J: TRBJ1-5
D: TRBD1
size: few
CDR3: CASSHRGDGQPQHF
DNA: TGTGCCAGCAGCCACAGGGGAGATGGCCAGCCCCAGCATTTT

V: TRBV5-1
J: TRBJ2-7
D: TRBD2
size: NA
CDR3: CASSLTPGGRGGQYEQYF
DNA: TGCGCCAGCAGCTTGACCCCGGGGGGGAGAGGTGGACAATACGAGCAGTACTTC

V: TRBV4-3
J: TRBJ2-5
D: TRBD1
size: NA
CDR3: CASSRDRAETQYF
DNA: TGCGCCAGCAGCCGGGACAGGGCGGAGACCCAGTACTTC

V: TRBV7-6
J: TRBJ2-5
D: TRBD2
size: NA
CDR3: CASSAWGGSLQETQYF
DNA: TGTGCCAGCAGCGCATGGGGGGGGAGTCTCCAAGAGACCCAGTACTTC

V: TRBV5-1
J: TRBJ2-7
D: TRBD2
size: NA
CDR3: CASSSATSGSSSYEQYF
DNA: TGCGCCAGCAGCTCGGCGACTAGCGGGAGTAGCTCCTACGAGCAGTACTTC

V: TRBV19
J: TRBJ2-5
D: NA
size: NA
CDR3: CASSTSTRRETQYF
DNA: TGTGCCAGTAGTACATCGACACGGAGGGAGACCCAGTACTTC

V: TRBV5-6
J: TRBJ1-5
D: TRBD1
size: NA
CDR3: CASSRDRGLKSNQPQHF
DNA: TGTGCCAGCAGCCGGGACAGGGGGCTAAAGAGCAATCAGCCCCAGCATTTT

V: TRBV19
J: TRBJ1-5
D: NA
size: NA
CDR3: CASSNTRAQHF
DNA: TGTGCCAGTAGCAACACGAGGGCCCAGCATTTT

V: TRBV4-1
J: TRBJ2-2
D: NA
size: NA
CDR3: CASSQDTDGQLVTGELFF
DNA: TGCGCCAGCAGCCAAGATACGGACGGACAACTCGTCACCGGGGAGCTGTTTTTT

V: TRBV5-5
J: TRBJ1-1
D: TRBD1
size: few
CDR3: CASSWGQGNTEAFF
DNA: TGTGCCAGCAGCTGGGGACAGGGAAACACTGAAGCTTTCTTT

V: TRBV27
J: TRBJ1-1
D: TRBD1
size: NA
CDR3: CASSFLMTGGHTEAFF
DNA: TGTGCCAGCAGTTTCCTAATGACAGGGGGCCACACTGAAGCTTTCTTT

V: TRBV7-2
J: TRBJ2-2
D: NA
size: NA
CDR3: CASSLVRDTGELFF
DNA: TGTGCCAGCAGCTTGGTGAGGGACACCGGGGAGCTGTTTTTT

V: TRBV7-7
J: TRBJ2-5
D: TRBD1
size: NA
CDR3: CASSKDRGAGETQYF
DNA: TGTGCTAGCAGCAAAGACAGGGGAGCAGGGGAGACCCAGTACTTC

V: TRBV28
J: TRBJ1-2
D: NA
size: few
CDR3: CASSSAGAENYGYTF
DNA: TGTGCCAGCAGTTCGGCAGGGGCAGAAAACTATGGCTACACCTTC

V: TRBV30
J: TRBJ2-1
D: TRBD2
size: NA
CDR3: CAWTSGSSYNEQFF
DNA: TGTGCCTGGACCAGCGGGAGCTCCTACAATGAGCAGTTCTTC

V: TRBV15
J: TRBJ2-6
D: NA
size: NA
CDR3: CATSPGRGHGANVLTF
DNA: TGTGCCACCAGCCCTGGGCGGGGGCATGGGGCCAACGTCCTGACTTTC

V: TRBV29-1
J: TRBJ2-7
D: NA
size: NA
CDR3: CSVYRAPYEQYF
DNA: TGCAGCGTCTACAGGGCCCCCTACGAGCAGTACTTC

V: TRBV5-6
J: TRBJ2-7
D: TRBD2
size: NA
CDR3: CASSFGTGGNEQYF
DNA: TGTGCCAGCAGCTTTGGAACGGGAGGCAACGAGCAGTACTTC

V: TRBV6-5
J: TRBJ2-7
D: NA
size: NA
CDR3: CASSGEGWSEQYF
DNA: TGTGCCAGCAGCGGGGAAGGGTGGAGTGAGCAGTACTTC

V: TRBV11-3
J: TRBJ1-1
D: NA
size: NA
CDR3: CASSPESLLNTEAFF
DNA: TGTGCCAGCAGCCCGGAGTCCCTACTTAACACTGAAGCTTTCTTT

V: TRBV6-1
J: TRBJ2-2
D: NA
size: few
CDR3: CASGPGLTGELFF
DNA: TGTGCCAGCGGCCCGGGACTTACCGGGGAGCTGTTTTTT

V: TRBV27
J: TRBJ1-5
D: TRBD1
size: NA
CDR3: CASSSPDRGGNQPQHF
DNA: TGTGCCAGCAGTTCTCCGGACAGGGGTGGCAATCAGCCCCAGCATTTT